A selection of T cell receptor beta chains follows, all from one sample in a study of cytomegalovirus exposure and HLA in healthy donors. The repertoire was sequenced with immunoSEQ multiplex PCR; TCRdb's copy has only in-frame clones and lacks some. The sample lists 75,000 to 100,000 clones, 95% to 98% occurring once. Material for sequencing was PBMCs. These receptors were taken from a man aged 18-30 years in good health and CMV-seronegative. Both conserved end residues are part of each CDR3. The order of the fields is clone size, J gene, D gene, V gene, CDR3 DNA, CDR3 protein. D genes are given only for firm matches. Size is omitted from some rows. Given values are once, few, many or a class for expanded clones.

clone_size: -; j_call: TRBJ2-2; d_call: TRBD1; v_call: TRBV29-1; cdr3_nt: TGCAGCGTCAGACAGGGGGCGAACACCGGGGAGCTGTTTTTT; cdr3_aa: CSVRQGANTGELFF
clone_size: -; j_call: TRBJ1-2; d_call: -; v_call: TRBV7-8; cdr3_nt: TGTGCCAGCAGCTCGGGCGGGGGGGTGGAAGGCTACACCTTC; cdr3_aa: CASSSGGGVEGYTF
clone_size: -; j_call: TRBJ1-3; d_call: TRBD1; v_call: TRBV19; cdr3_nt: TGTGCCAGTAGTCAGGGACAGGGGTCTGGAAACACCATATATTTT; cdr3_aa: CASSQGQGSGNTIYF
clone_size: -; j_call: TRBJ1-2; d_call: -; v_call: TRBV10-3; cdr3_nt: TGTGCCATCAGCCGCGGGACTTCGGCCGACTTGTATGGCTACACCTTC; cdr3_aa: CAISRGTSADLYGYTF
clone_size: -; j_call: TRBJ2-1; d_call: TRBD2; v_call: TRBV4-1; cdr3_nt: TGCGCCAGCAGCCAAGATGTGGTGACTAGCTGGAATGAGCAGTTCTTC; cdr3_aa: CASSQDVVTSWNEQFF
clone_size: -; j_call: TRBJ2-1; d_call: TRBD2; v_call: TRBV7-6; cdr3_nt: TGTGCCAGCAGGTCCGGGACTAGCGGGAGGTTTGAGCAGTTCTTC; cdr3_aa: CASRSGTSGRFEQFF
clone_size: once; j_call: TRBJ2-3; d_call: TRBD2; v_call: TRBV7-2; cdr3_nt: TGTGCCAGCAGCACGCGTAGCGGGAGGGCCGCAGATACGCAGTATTTT; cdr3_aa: CASSTRSGRAADTQYF
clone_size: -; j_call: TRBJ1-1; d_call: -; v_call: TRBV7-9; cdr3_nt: TGTGCCAGCAGCTCCCCATTAAGGGGAAGGAACACTGAAGCTTTCTTT; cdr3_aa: CASSSPLRGRNTEAFF
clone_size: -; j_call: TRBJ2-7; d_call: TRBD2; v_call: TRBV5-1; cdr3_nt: TGCGCCAGCAGCTTGTCTCCAGCCGGGACTAGCGACTACGAGCAGTACTTC; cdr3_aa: CASSLSPAGTSDYEQYF
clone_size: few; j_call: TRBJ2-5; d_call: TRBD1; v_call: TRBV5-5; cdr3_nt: TGTGCCAGCAGCTGGACAGGGGAAGAGACCCAGTACTTC; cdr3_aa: CASSWTGEETQYF
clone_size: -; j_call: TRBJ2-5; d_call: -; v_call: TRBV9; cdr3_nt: TGTGCCAGCGGCCTCCAAGAGACCCAGTACTTC; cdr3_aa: CASGLQETQYF
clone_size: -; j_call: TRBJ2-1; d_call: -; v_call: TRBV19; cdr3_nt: TGTGCCAGTAGTATCATCCAGCGAGAACTCTTTATTGATGAGCAGTTCTTC; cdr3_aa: CASSIIQRELFIDEQFF
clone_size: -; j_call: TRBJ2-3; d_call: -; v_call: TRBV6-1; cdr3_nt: TGTGCCAGCAGCCCTAGTAGTGGTACGCAGTATTTT; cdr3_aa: CASSPSSGTQYF
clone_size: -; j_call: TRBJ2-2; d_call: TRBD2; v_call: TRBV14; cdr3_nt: TGTGCCAGCAGCCCGGGACTAGCGGGAGGGAACACCGGGGAGCTGTTTTTT; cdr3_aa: CASSPGLAGGNTGELFF
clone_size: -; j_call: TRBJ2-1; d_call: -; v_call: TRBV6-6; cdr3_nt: TGTGCCAGCAGTCCACGGACTACCGAGCAGTTCTTC; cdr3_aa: CASSPRTTEQFF
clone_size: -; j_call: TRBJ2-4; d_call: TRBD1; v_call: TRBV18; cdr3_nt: TGTGCCAGCTCATTTACACAGGGGGGTAGCCAAATGAACATTCAGTACTTC; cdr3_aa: CASSFTQGGSQMNIQYF